This is a list of T cell receptor beta chains from one sample in a study of technical replicates of blood from a few donors. Data came from immunoSEQ multiplex PCR; TCRdb stores just in-frame clones and leaves some out. This table holds tens of thousands of clones, more than 85% found once. Specimen: PBMCs. The receptors shown here come from a human donor in good health. Some clones in this sample may be carry-over from other donors' samples. CDR3s include the opening cysteine and the closing phenylalanine or tryptophan. Each record gives: V gene, J gene, CDR3 protein.

V: TRBV7-2
J: TRBJ2-2
CDR3: CASSLVGNLNTGELFF

V: TRBV12-5
J: TRBJ1-1
CDR3: CASVVQGWNTEAFF

V: TRBV30
J: TRBJ2-3
CDR3: CALGGYTQYF

V: TRBV4-1
J: TRBJ2-1
CDR3: CASSQDGGEQFF

V: TRBV5-4
J: TRBJ1-4
CDR3: CASSLEGGSEKLFF

V: TRBV7-6
J: TRBJ2-5
CDR3: CASAISGTLETQYF

V: TRBV7-6
J: TRBJ2-7
CDR3: CASTPPPRTSGMYEQYF

V: TRBV18
J: TRBJ2-7
CDR3: CASSLRQGHEQYF

V: TRBV6-6
J: TRBJ1-3
CDR3: CASEGEGCGNTIYF

V: TRBV2
J: TRBJ2-3
CDR3: CASTMGLAGGTDTQYF

V: TRBV7-2
J: TRBJ1-6
CDR3: CASSQLGTGGSSPLHF

V: TRBV9
J: TRBJ2-3
CDR3: CASSPGDVRDTQYF

V: TRBV7-8
J: TRBJ1-1
CDR3: CASSFGGPNTEAFF

V: TRBV11-3
J: TRBJ2-1
CDR3: CASSQLAGGYNEQFF

V: TRBV4-2
J: TRBJ2-4
CDR3: CASSQEGTSVGIQYF

V: TRBV11-2
J: TRBJ2-7
CDR3: CASQAPTYEQYF

V: TRBV7-6
J: TRBJ1-4
CDR3: CASSLVRDTELNEKLFF

V: TRBV4-3
J: TRBJ2-1
CDR3: CASSQVRAGGPHEQFF

V: TRBV6-5
J: TRBJ2-7
CDR3: CASSYSSTAYEQYF

V: TRBV25-1
J: TRBJ2-1
CDR3: CASSEGEGWYNEQFF

V: TRBV25-1
J: TRBJ2-5
CDR3: CASSIVSGREETQYF

V: TRBV7-4
J: TRBJ1-2
CDR3: CASNACLGGYTF

V: TRBV2
J: TRBJ2-1
CDR3: CASSAGSSYNEQFF

V: TRBV19
J: TRBJ2-1
CDR3: CASSELAGGDNEQFF

V: TRBV5-8
J: TRBJ1-1
CDR3: CASSLSGRGRAFF

V: TRBV7-8
J: TRBJ1-1
CDR3: CASSLEGGRWAFF

V: TRBV18
J: TRBJ2-3
CDR3: CASSPNRQESTDTQYF

V: TRBV10-3
J: TRBJ1-6
CDR3: CAISEGGRSVNSPLHF

V: TRBV9
J: TRBJ2-5
CDR3: CASSVGGGLSQETQYF

V: TRBV5-1
J: TRBJ2-7
CDR3: CASSGDFGAYEQYF

V: TRBV7-2
J: TRBJ2-7
CDR3: CASSLVRLAGSYEQYF

V: TRBV10-3
J: TRBJ1-4
CDR3: CAISDPTGNEKLFF

V: TRBV5-8
J: TRBJ1-5
CDR3: CASSWVGTGLQPQHF